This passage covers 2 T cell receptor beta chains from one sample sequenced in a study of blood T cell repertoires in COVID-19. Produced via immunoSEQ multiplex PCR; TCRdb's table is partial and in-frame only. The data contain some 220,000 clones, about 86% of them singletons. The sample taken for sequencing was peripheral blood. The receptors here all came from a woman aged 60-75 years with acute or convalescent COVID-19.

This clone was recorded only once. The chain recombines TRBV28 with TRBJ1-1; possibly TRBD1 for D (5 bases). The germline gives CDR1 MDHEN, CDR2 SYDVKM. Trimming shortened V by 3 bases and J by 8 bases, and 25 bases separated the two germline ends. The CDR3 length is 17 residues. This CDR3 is CASSFIRGLDGATEAFF. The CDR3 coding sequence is TGTGCCAGCAGTTTTATTAGGGGTTTAGATGGGGCCACCGAAGCTTTCTTT.

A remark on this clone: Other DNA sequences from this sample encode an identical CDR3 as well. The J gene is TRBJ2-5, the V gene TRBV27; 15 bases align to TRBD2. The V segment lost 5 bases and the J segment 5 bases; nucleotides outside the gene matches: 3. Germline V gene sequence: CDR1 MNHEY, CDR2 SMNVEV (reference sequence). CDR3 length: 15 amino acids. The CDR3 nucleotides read TGTGCCAGCAGTGGACTAGCGGGGGGGGAGGAGACCCAGTACTTC. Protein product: CASSGLAGGEETQYF.